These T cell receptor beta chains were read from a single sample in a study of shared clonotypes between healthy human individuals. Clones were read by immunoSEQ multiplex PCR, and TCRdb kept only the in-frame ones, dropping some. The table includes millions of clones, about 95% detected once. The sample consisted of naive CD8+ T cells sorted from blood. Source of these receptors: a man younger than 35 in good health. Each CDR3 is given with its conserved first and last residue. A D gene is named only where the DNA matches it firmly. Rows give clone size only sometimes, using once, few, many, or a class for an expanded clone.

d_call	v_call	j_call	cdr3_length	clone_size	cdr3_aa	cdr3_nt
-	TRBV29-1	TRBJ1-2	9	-	CSVDVGYTF	TGCAGCGTTGACGTGGGCTACACCTTC
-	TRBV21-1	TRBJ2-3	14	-	CASSKYHGTDTQYF	TGTGCCAGCAGCAAATACCATGGCACAGATACGCAGTATTTT
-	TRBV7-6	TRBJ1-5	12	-	CASSLEAEPQHF	TGTGCCAGCAGCTTAGAGGCGGAGCCCCAGCATTTT
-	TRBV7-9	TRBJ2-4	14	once	CASSFRQLEDIQYF	TGTGCCAGCAGCTTTCGGCAGCTTGAGGACATTCAGTACTTC
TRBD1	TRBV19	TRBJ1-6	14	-	CASSMWDRDSPLHF	TGTGCCAGTAGTATGTGGGACAGGGACTCACCCCTCCACTTT
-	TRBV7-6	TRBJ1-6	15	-	CASSPAEGLLSPLHF	TGTGCCAGCAGCCCGGCCGAGGGCCTTCTCTCACCCCTCCACTTT
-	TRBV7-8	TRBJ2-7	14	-	CASSPVGGNYEQYF	TGTGCCAGCAGCCCGGTGGGCGGAAACTACGAGCAGTACTTC
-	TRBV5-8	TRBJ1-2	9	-	CASQYGYTF	TGTGCCAGCCAATATGGCTACACCTTC
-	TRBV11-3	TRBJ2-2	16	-	CASSLWAGSNTGELFF	TGTGCCAGCAGCTTATGGGCAGGGAGTAACACCGGGGAGCTGTTTTTT
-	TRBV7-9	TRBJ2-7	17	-	CASSLTLGGSLSYEQYF	TGTGCCAGCAGCTTAACCCTAGGGGGGTCCCTCTCCTACGAGCAGTACTTC
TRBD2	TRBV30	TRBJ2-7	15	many	CAWSGKRLADYEQYF	TGTGCCTGGAGTGGGAAACGACTAGCGGATTACGAGCAGTACTTC
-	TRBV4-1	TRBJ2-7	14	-	CASSQEHSSYEQYF	TGCGCCAGCAGCCAAGAACATAGCTCCTACGAGCAGTACTTC
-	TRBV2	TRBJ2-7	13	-	CASSAPTDYEQYF	TGTGCCAGCAGTGCACCCACAGACTACGAGCAGTACTTC
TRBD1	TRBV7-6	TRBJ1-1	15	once	CASSLEQGARPEAFF	TGTGCCAGCAGCTTAGAACAGGGGGCGCGTCCTGAAGCTTTCTTT
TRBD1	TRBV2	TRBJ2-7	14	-	CASPPEQGAYEQYF	TGTGCCAGCCCTCCTGAACAGGGGGCCTACGAGCAGTACTTC
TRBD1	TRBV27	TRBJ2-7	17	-	CASSLLGTGGSSYEQYF	TGTGCCAGCAGTTTATTGGGGACAGGGGGCTCCTCCTACGAGCAGTACTTC
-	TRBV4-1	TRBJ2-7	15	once	CASSQGDGSSYEQYF	TGCGCCAGCAGCCAAGGGGACGGGAGCTCCTACGAGCAGTACTTC
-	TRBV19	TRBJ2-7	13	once	CASSINHGAESDF	TGTGCCAGTAGTATAAATCACGGGGCCGAGTCGGACTTC
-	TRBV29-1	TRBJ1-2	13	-	CSVVGTDVYGYTF	TGCAGCGTTGTTGGGACGGACGTCTATGGCTACACCTTC
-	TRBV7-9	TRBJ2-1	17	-	CASSLEAGGGSYNEQFF	TGTGCCAGCAGCTTAGAAGCTGGAGGCGGCTCCTACAATGAGCAGTTCTTC
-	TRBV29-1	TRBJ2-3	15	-	CSVVGTPSSTDTQYF	TGCAGCGTTGTCGGGACTCCTTCTAGCACAGATACGCAGTATTTT
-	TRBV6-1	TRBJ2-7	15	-	CASSVSVESNYEQYF	TGTGCCAGCAGTGTTTCGGTGGAGAGCAACTACGAGCAGTACTTC
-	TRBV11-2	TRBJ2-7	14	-	CASSSTRQQYEQYF	TGTGCCAGCAGCTCGACCCGACAGCAGTACGAGCAGTACTTC
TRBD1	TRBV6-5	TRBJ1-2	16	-	CASSYHRTGVGYGYTF	TGTGCCAGCAGTTACCACAGGACAGGGGTCGGCTATGGCTACACCTTC
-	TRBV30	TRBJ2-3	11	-	CAWSSQDTQYF	TGTGCCTGGAGTTCCCAAGATACGCAGTATTTT
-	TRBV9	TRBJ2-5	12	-	CASSVGEGTQYF	TGTGCCAGCAGCGTAGGGGAAGGGACCCAGTACTTC
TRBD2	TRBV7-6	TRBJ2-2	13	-	CASSLAGPGELFF	TGTGCCAGCAGCCTAGCGGGGCCCGGAGAGCTGTTTTTT
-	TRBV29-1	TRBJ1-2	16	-	CSVTGQPRGEIYGYTF	TGCAGCGTTACGGGTCAACCCCGCGGAGAGATCTATGGCTACACCTTC
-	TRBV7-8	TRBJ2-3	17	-	CASSSPWDLSSTDTQYF	TGTGCCAGCAGCTCCCCGTGGGACCTATCTAGCACAGATACGCAGTATTTT
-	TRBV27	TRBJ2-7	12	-	CASSLKGYEQYF	TGTGCCAGCAGTTTGAAGGGGTACGAGCAGTACTTC
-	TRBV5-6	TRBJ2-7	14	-	CASSLRGLHYEQYF	TGTGCCAGCAGCTTGCGGGGGCTTCACTACGAGCAGTACTTC
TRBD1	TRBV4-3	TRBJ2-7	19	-	CASSQDLGQEGTSSYEQYF	TGCGCCAGCAGCCAAGATCTGGGACAGGAGGGGACGTCTTCCTACGAGCAGTACTTC